One and the same sample provided the 29 T cell receptor beta chains below, sequenced in a study of T cells after yellow fever vaccination. Each CDR3 protein gets one entry after TCRdb re-called the 5' RACE reads with MiXCR. The sample lists 100,000 to 150,000 distinct CDR3 sequences, around 7.4% occurring once. The material was CD4+ T cells sorted from PBMCs, obtained 10 days after the first yellow fever vaccination. These receptors were obtained from a man younger than 30 who received the YFV17D yellow fever vaccine.

At least ten counts were recorded for this clonotype. This chain joins TRBV12-3 or TRBV12-4 and TRBJ1-5, with D hard to call. Trimming stripped 1 base from V and 9 bases from J, with 10 bases between. This CDR3 is built from 13 residues. CDR3 residues: CASSLEGSGPQHF. Written as DNA, the CDR3 is TGTGCCAGCAGTTTAGAAGGTTCGGGGCCCCAGCATTTT.

This clonotype was seen many times. This chain uses TRBV2 with TRBJ2-7; the match to TRBD1 covers 8 bases. The V gene's germline CDR1 is SNHLY and CDR2 FYNNEI. The CDR3 totals 14 residues. Trimming cost V 5 bases and J 6 bases; bases outside gene matches: 9. The CDR3 region has the DNA TGTGCCAGCAGTAAGAACGGACAGGGAAGCGAGCAGTACTTC. Translation: CASSKNGQGSEQYF.

This chain connects TRBV7-8 to TRBJ1-3, with D possibly matching TRBD1 (5 bases). The CDR3 sequence is 16 residues long. Per the germline V gene, CDR1 is SGHVS and CDR2 is FQNEAQ. V was cut by 0 bases and J by 10 bases, with 19 bases left in between. The CDR3 loop reads CASSLAVRGPTGTIYF. The CDR3 DNA sequence: TGTGCCAGCAGCTTAGCGGTCCGGGGACCGACGGGGACCATATATTTT.

This clonotype was seen repeatedly, ten times or more. The chain carries TRBV29-1 and TRBJ2-3; the D is unclear. The CDR3 has 15 amino acids. Germline assignment: CDR1 SQVTM and CDR2 ANQGSEA. Trimming left V 5 bases short and J 2 bases short, with 17 bases between. The CDR3 nucleotides read TGCAGCGTTTCCGACCGAAAAGATTTCACAGATACGCAGTATTTT. Encoded protein: CSVSDRKDFTDTQYF.

This clonotype was found a few times. J is TRBJ2-1 and V is TRBV7-2; 8 bases map to TRBD1. CDR1 SGHTA and CDR2 FQGNSA come from the germline V gene. CDR3 length: 15 amino acids. V gave up 5 bases and J gave up 0 bases; unmatched junction bases: 3. The CDR3 nucleotides are TGTGCCAGCAGCCCGGACAGGGCCTCCTACAATGAGCAGTTCTTC. Its translation is CASSPDRASYNEQFF. The variable domain in full, completed from reference TRBV7-2 and TRBJ2-1, reads GAGVSQSPSNKVTEKGKDVELRCDPISGHTALYWYRQSLGQGLEFLIYFQGNSAPDKSGLPSDRFSAERTGGSVSTLTIQRTQQEDSAVYLCASSPDRASYNEQFFGPGTRLTVL.

This clonotype was picked up many times. The chain has TRBV7-9 and TRBJ2-7; D perhaps matches TRBD1 (6 bases). The germline gives CDR1 SEHNR, CDR2 FQNEAQ (reference sequence). The CDR3 contains 14 residues. V was shortened by 3 bases and J by 3 bases, with 12 bases between the two germline ends. The CDR3 loop reads CASSFRTASYEQYF. For the CDR3, the DNA is TGTGCCAGCAGCTTTCGGACAGCTAGCTACGAGCAGTACTTC.

Regarding this clonotype: Since a much larger clone is just one base distant, this may be a read error. The CDR3 DNA follows: TGTGCCAGCAGCGGGGGACAGCCTGGAAACTCCATATATTTT. Encoded protein: CASSGGQPGNSIYF. V gene TRBV12-3 or TRBV12-4 combines with J gene TRBJ1-3; 7 bases agree with TRBD1. The CDR3 has 14 residues.

This clonotype was seen at least ten times. The V call is TRBV5-1, the J call TRBJ1-1; no clear D gene. V was cut by 4 bases and J by 0 bases, with 10 bases left in between. The germline gives CDR1 SGHRS, CDR2 YFSETQ. CDR3 length: 14 residues. This CDR3 reads CASSANTMNTEAFF. The CDR3 region has the DNA TGCGCCAGCAGCGCCAACACGATGAACACTGAAGCTTTCTTT. Based on the CDR3 plus reference TRBV5-1 and TRBJ1-1, the full variable domain is KAGVTQTPRYLIKTRGQQVTLSCSPISGHRSVSWYQQTPGQGLQFLFEYFSETQRNKGNFPGRFSGRQFSNSRSEMNVSTLELGDSALYLCASSANTMNTEAFFGQGTRLTVV.

This clonotype has ten or more counts. V usage is TRBV11-3 and J usage is TRBJ2-5; 8 bases match TRBD2. Per the germline V gene, CDR1 is SGHNT and CDR2 is YENEEA. The CDR3 is 16 amino acids. V lost 5 bases and J lost 4; bases outside the gene matches: 12. The CDR3 nucleotides are TGTGCCAGCAGCCAAACTAGCGGTACAACTATAGAGACCCAGTACTTC. Translation gives CASSQTSGTTIETQYF.

This clonotype was recorded many times. The chain recombines TRBV12-3 or TRBV12-4 with TRBJ2-3; 8 nucleotides match TRBD1. This CDR3 is 16 amino acids long. The junction had 12 bases not matched to a gene; V was cut back by 5 bases and J by 5 bases. CDR3 coding DNA: TGTGCCAGCAGTCCCCCGCGACAGGGGACTGGAGATACGCAGTATTTT. Protein product: CASSPPRQGTGDTQYF.

This clonotype came up many times. The V gene is TRBV18, the J gene TRBJ2-7; D call uncertain. Germline assignment: CDR1 KGHSH and CDR2 LQKENI. The CDR3 consists of 13 residues. The V gene lost 2 bases and the J gene lost 3 bases, with 8 bases spanning the gap. CDR3: CASSPDPDYEQYF. DNA of the CDR3: TGTGCCAGCTCACCAGATCCAGACTACGAGCAGTACTTC.

In its sample, this clonotype was seen many times. This chain connects TRBV7-8 to TRBJ1-3; maybe TRBD1 (5 bases). Germline lookup yields CDR1 SGHVS and CDR2 FQNEAQ. V lost 5 bases and J lost 0, with 11 bases in between. This CDR3 has 15 residues. The CDR3 here is CASSPQQVSGNTIYF. Written as DNA, the CDR3 is TGTGCCAGCAGCCCTCAACAGGTCTCTGGAAACACCATATATTTT.

This clonotype showed up many times. The chain carries TRBV7-2 and TRBJ1-6; TRBD1 might be the D (6 bases). Germline V lookup: CDR1 SGHTA, CDR2 FQGNSA. With 0 bases removed from V and 9 bases from J, the gap between germline ends came to 15 bases. The CDR3 runs to 16 residues. The CDR3 spells CASSLAGHSRGSPLHF. DNA for the CDR3: TGTGCCAGCAGCTTAGCGGGACATTCGAGGGGTTCACCCCTCCACTTT.

This clonotype was detected many times. J is TRBJ2-7 and V is TRBV6-5; 8 nucleotides agree with TRBD1. The CDR3 has 14 amino acids. Germline CDR1 MNHEY, CDR2 SVGAGI. The trim removed 0 bases at V and 3 bases at J, leaving 1 base unmatched. CDR3: CASSYSGTGYEQYF. The CDR3 DNA follows: TGTGCCAGCAGTTACTCCGGGACAGGCTACGAGCAGTACTTC.

In this sample, this clonotype turned up many times. The DNA of the CDR3 is TGCGCCAGCAGCCAATTGGTCGGGACTAGCGGGCTCACAGATACGCAGTATTTT. This sequence encodes CASSQLVGTSGLTDTQYF. The rearrangement joins TRBV4-1 to TRBJ2-3; 12 nucleotides align to TRBD2. The CDR3 is 18 amino acids. Trimming cost V 2 bases and J 2 bases; bases outside gene matches: 8. Germline assignment: CDR1 MGHRA and CDR2 YSYEKL.

This clonotype was recorded many times. The genes are TRBV7-8 and TRBJ2-1; a weak D match, TRBD1 (5 bases). The V gene lost 1 base and the J gene lost 12 bases, with 13 bases spanning the gap. Germline CDR1 SGHVS, CDR2 FQNEAQ. CDR3 length: 13 residues. The CDR3 here is CASSLEAFQGQFF. For the CDR3, the DNA is TGTGCCAGCAGCTTAGAGGCCTTTCAGGGGCAGTTCTTC.

The chain carries TRBV14 and TRBJ2-2; D uncertain. The V gene lost 1 base and the J gene lost 0 bases, with 6 bases spanning the gap. Per germline, CDR1 SGHDN and CDR2 FVKESK. The CDR3 spans 15 residues. CDR3 sequence (DNA): TGTGCCAGCAGCCAAGTCCCCACGAACACCGGGGAGCTGTTTTTT. Translation gives CASSQVPTNTGELFF. Full variable domain (outside the CDR3, taken from reference TRBV14 and TRBJ2-2): EAGVTQFPSHSVIEKGQTVTLRCDPISGHDNLYWYRRVMGKEIKFLLHFVKESKQDESGMPNNRFLAERTGGTYSTLKVQPAELEDSGVYFCASSQVPTNTGELFFGEGSRLTVL.

In DNA form, the CDR3 reads TGTGCCAGCAGCGTTACCGGGACAGGGGACGAAAAACTGTTTTTT. This encodes CASSVTGTGDEKLFF. The chain uses TRBV5-4 and TRBJ1-4, with TRBD1 identical over 10 bases. Per the germline V gene, CDR1 is SGHNT and CDR2 is YYREEE (reference sequence). The CDR3 length is 15 residues. V lost 4 bases to trimming and J lost 8 bases; unmatched junction nucleotides: 8.

This clonotype has at least ten counts. V and J are TRBV7-8 and TRBJ2-3; maybe TRBD1 (6 bases). Trimming left V 1 base short and J 5 bases short, with 10 bases between. The CDR3 runs 14 residues. The V gene's germline CDR1 is SGHVS and CDR2 FQNEAQ. The CDR3 reads CASSLGTGKDTQYF. The CDR3 nucleotides read TGTGCCAGCAGCTTAGGCACAGGGAAAGATACGCAGTATTTT.

Ten or more counts support this clonotype. The chain has TRBV6-2 or TRBV6-3 and TRBJ2-5; D gene uncertain. Between the trimmed V and J ends, which lost 6 bases and 0 bases, there was a span of 11 bases. CDR1 and CDR2 (germline): MNHEY, SVGEGT. The CDR3 covers 14 residues. CDR3 coding DNA: TGTGCCAGCAGCCAACAGCGTAACCAAGAGACCCAGTACTTC. Translated: CASSQQRNQETQYF.

This clonotype showed up many times. The rearrangement joins TRBV29-1 to TRBJ1-6; 7 bases match TRBD1. CDR1 is SQVTM and CDR2 is ANQGSEA in the germline V gene. The V segment lost 1 base and the J segment 17 bases; nucleotides outside the gene matches: 5. The CDR3 sequence is 11 residues long. This CDR3 reads CSVEAGGRIHF. The CDR3 DNA sequence: TGCAGCGTTGAAGCAGGGGGGCGAATCCACTTT.

Many counts were recorded for this clonotype. This sequence joins TRBV7-3 and TRBJ2-1, with 10 bases identical to TRBD2. Germline values: CDR1 SGHTA, CDR2 FQGTGA. The CDR3 is 13 residues long. In DNA, the CDR3 is TGTGCAACCGCTAGCGGGGGATACAATGAGCAGTTCTTC. It is translated as CATASGGYNEQFF.

This clonotype was seen many times. The V call is TRBV7-2, the J call TRBJ2-3; D possibly matches TRBD1 or TRBD2 (6 bases each). Trimming pared 1 base from V and 6 bases from J, leaving 11 bases between. Per germline, CDR1 SGHTA and CDR2 FQGNSA. The CDR3 has 14 residues. The CDR3 loop is CASSLVGGRDTQYF. Written as DNA, the CDR3 is TGTGCCAGCAGCTTAGTGGGGGGCCGGGATACGCAGTATTTT.

This clonotype was seen many times. The rearrangement uses TRBV7-2 and TRBJ2-3, with no clear D. V was pared by 0 bases and J by 1 base, with 5 bases between. CDR1 is SGHTA and CDR2 is FQGNSA in the germline V gene. The CDR3 runs 14 residues. DNA of the CDR3: TGTGCCAGCAGCTTAGCCTCACGCACAGATACGCAGTATTTT. Residues: CASSLASRTDTQYF.

This clonotype was seen only a few times. The chain's CDR3 is CASSPWQSNSPLHF. CDR3 coding DNA: TGTGCCAGCAGCCCATGGCAGAGTAATTCACCCCTCCACTTT. The V gene is TRBV7-2, the J gene TRBJ1-6; no definite D call. Germline CDR1 is SGHTA and CDR2 is FQGNSA. V was pared by 5 bases and J by 6 bases, with 11 bases between. The CDR3 length is 14 residues.

Only a few counts were recorded for this clonotype. The CDR3 reads CASSFLIRNTEAFF. CDR3 nucleotide sequence: TGTGCCAGCAGTTTCCTAATCCGGAACACTGAAGCTTTCTTT. The rearrangement links TRBV12-3 or TRBV12-4 to TRBJ1-1; D not certain. V was clipped by 3 bases and J by 1 base, with 9 bases between them. The CDR3 is made up of 14 amino acids.

In this sample, this clonotype turned up many times. The chain couples TRBV7-2 to TRBJ1-5; TRBD1 is a possible D gene (6 bases). Germline loops: CDR1 SGHTA, CDR2 FQGNSA. The germline V and J ends were trimmed by 1 base and 11 bases, with 21 bases remaining between them. The CDR3 loop spans 16 amino acids. The chain's CDR3 is CASSLDGAGGGRAQHF. The CDR3 region has the DNA TGTGCCAGCAGCTTAGATGGCGCCGGAGGGGGTCGGGCCCAGCATTTT.

This clonotype came up many times. CDR3 sequence: CSVRQGEHQPQHF. The CDR3 DNA sequence: TGCAGCGTCAGACAGGGAGAGCATCAGCCCCAGCATTTT. J is TRBJ1-5 and V is TRBV29-1, with 7 nucleotides matching TRBD1. The junction had 7 bases not matched to a gene; V was cut back by 6 bases and J by 5 bases. CDR1 and CDR2 from the germline V gene are SQVTM and ANQGSEA. The CDR3 covers 13 residues.

This clonotype was counted ten times or more. The genes are TRBV7-9 and TRBJ1-5; D gene ambiguous. Germline V lookup: CDR1 SEHNR, CDR2 FQNEAQ (reference sequence). The V gene lost 3 bases and the J gene lost 3 bases, with 6 bases spanning the gap. CDR3 length equals 13 residues. CDR3 protein: CASSLQDNQPQHF. The DNA for the CDR3 is TGTGCCAGCAGCTTGCAGGACAATCAGCCCCAGCATTTT.